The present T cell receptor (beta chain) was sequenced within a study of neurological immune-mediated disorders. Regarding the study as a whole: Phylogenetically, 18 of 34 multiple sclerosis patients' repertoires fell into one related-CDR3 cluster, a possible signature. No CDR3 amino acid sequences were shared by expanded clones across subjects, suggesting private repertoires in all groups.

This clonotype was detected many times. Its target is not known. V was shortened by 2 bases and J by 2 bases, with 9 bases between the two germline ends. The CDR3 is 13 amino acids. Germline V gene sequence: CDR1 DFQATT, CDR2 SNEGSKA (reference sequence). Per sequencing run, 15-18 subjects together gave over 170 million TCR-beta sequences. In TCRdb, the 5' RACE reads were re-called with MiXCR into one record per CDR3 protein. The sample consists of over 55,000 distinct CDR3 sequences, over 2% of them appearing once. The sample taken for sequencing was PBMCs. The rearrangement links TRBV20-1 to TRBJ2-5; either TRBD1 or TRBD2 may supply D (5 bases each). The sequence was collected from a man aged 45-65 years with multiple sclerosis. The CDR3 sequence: CSARRWGQETQYF. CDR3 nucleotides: TGCAGTGCTAGACGGTGGGGGCAAGAGACCCAGTACTTC.